This record covers a single T cell receptor beta chain. Its antigen is unidentified. The sample comes from a study of cytomegalovirus exposure and HLA in healthy donors. Study conclusions and caveats: Analysis performed later found about 18,000 TCR beta sequences associated with HLA alleles at 0.05 false discovery rate.

Use of 60 Vbeta and 13 Jbeta primers characterized the PCR. The assay was immunoSEQ multiplex PCR, and TCRdb's table has in-frame clones only and misses some. The profile covers some 160,000 clones, with around four fifths appearing a single time and approximately 1.5% taken by the ten largest. CDR1 and CDR2 (germline): SNHLY, FYNNEI. V gave up 7 bases and J gave up 2 bases; unmatched junction bases: 10. The CDR3 is 16 amino acids. This TCR was sampled from a male donor in good health and CMV-seronegative. The rearrangement links TRBV2 to TRBJ2-7; 11 nucleotides align to TRBD1. Material for sequencing was PBMCs. As DNA, the CDR3 is TGTGCCAGCACCCTTCCCCGGGACAGGGGGGCCTACGAGCAGTACTTC. This gives the protein CASTLPRDRGAYEQYF.